Presented here are 4 T cell receptor beta chains from one specimen sequenced in a study of blood T cell repertoires in COVID-19. The assay was immunoSEQ multiplex PCR, and TCRdb's table has in-frame clones only and misses some. There are 280,000 or so clones in the sample; approximately 83% occur only once, and roughly a tenth lies in the top ten. Sequences were obtained from peripheral blood. Receptor source: a woman between 50 and 59 years old who had recovered from COVID-19.

V gene TRBV28 combines with J gene TRBJ2-5, with D unresolved. This CDR3 contains 13 residues. With 5 bases removed from V and 2 bases from J, the gap between germline ends came to 9 bases. Germline values: CDR1 MDHEN, CDR2 SYDVKM. This CDR3 reads CASSPDTQETQYF. DNA of the CDR3: TGTGCCAGCAGTCCAGACACTCAAGAGACCCAGTACTTC.

The sample holds many counts of this clone. The sample carries other DNA sequences with the same CDR3. V is TRBV4-3 and J is TRBJ1-1; a weak D match, TRBD1 (5 bases). Trimming stripped 0 bases from V and 2 bases from J, with 10 bases between. Germline V CDR1 and CDR2: LGHNA, YSLEER. The CDR3 runs 15 residues. CDR3 loop: CASSQDFGANTEAFF. The CDR3 bases are TGCGCCAGCAGCCAAGATTTTGGGGCTAACACTGAAGCTTTCTTT.

CDR3 in amino acids: CASRELTGGRSNYGYTF. DNA of the CDR3: TGTGCCAGCAGAGAATTGACAGGGGGCCGAAGTAACTATGGCTACACCTTC. The chain employs TRBV19 and TRBJ1-2; 10 bases match TRBD1. This CDR3 is 17 amino acids long. Per the germline V gene, CDR1 is LNHDA and CDR2 is SQIVND (reference sequence). V shed 9 bases, J shed 1 base, and the junction held 14 bases outside the gene matches.

This sequence joins TRBV6-2 or TRBV6-3 and TRBJ2-5, with 12 bases aligning to TRBD2. The CDR3 contains 16 residues. CDR1 is MNHEY and CDR2 is SVGEGT in the germline V gene. The V segment lost 0 bases and the J segment 5 bases; nucleotides outside the gene matches: 4. The CDR3, as DNA: TGTGCCAGCAGTTACTCCCCTCTAGCGGGAGGGGAGACCCAGTACTTC. It encodes CASSYSPLAGGETQYF.